This T cell receptor beta chain stems from a study of OX40 agonist ivuxolimab in advanced cancers. Study at large: An anti-OX40 (CD134) antibody with agonistic activity, ivuxolimab, was administered to patients.

Germline CDR1 reads SGHAT; CDR2 reads FQNNGV. Trimming shortened V by 1 base and J by 7 bases, and 14 bases separated the two germline ends. This CDR3 comprises 15 residues. Of note for this clone: Its cognate antigen is unknown.

The repertoire was sequenced with immunoSEQ multiplex PCR; TCRdb's copy has only in-frame clones and lacks some. The sample has 60,000 to 90,000 clones; more than 70% are singletons. Study findings and constraints: Low levels of normalized T-cell clonal expansion also appeared in some nonresponders. With doses of 0.1 to 3.0 mg/kg, CD4+ and CD8+ blood T cells had undergone clonal expansion by week 6. Expanded peripheral T-cell antigen specificity went undetermined.

The rearrangement joins TRBV11-2 to TRBJ2-1, with a weak D call TRBD2 (5 bases). The clonotype was recovered from an adult with an advanced solid tumor such as melanoma, head and neck, liver or kidney cancer. The sample in question was CD4+ or CD8+ T cells sorted from blood, obtained in a trial of the OX40 agonist ivuxolimab. The CDR3 is CASSLGGVAPNEQFF. Written as DNA, the CDR3 is TGTGCCAGCAGCTTAGGCGGTGTAGCGCCGAATGAGCAGTTCTTC.